The rows below give T cell receptor beta chains drawn from one sample of a study of OX40 agonist ivuxolimab in advanced cancers. Assay used: immunoSEQ multiplex PCR; TCRdb lists only in-frame clones, some missing. The sample includes some 19,000 clones, over 70% of them seen just once. Source: CD4+ or CD8+ T cells sorted from blood, taken in a trial of the OX40 agonist ivuxolimab. The origin of the receptors is an adult with an advanced solid tumor such as melanoma, head and neck, liver or kidney cancer. Each CDR3 is given with its conserved first and last residue. Fields, in order: J gene, clone size, V gene, D gene, CDR3 protein, CDR3 DNA. The D gene is left open where the match is weak. Size values are once, few and many counts, or a class for expanded clones, and some rows have none.

TRBJ2-5,.,TRBV7-3,.,CASGAFGGGEETQYF,TGTGCCAGCGGGGCGTTCGGGGGAGGCGAAGAGACCCAGTACTTC
TRBJ2-7,few,TRBV6-1,.,CASSFRAANNEQYF,TGTGCCAGCAGTTTTCGGGCCGCTAATAACGAGCAGTACTTC
TRBJ2-7,.,TRBV27,TRBD1,CASGTGNYEQYF,TGTGCCAGCGGGACAGGGAACTACGAGCAGTACTTC
TRBJ2-1,.,TRBV7-2,.,CASSLIGVGDEQFF,TGTGCCAGCAGCTTAATAGGTGTCGGCGATGAGCAGTTCTTC
TRBJ1-1,.,TRBV2,.,CASSEMGGRLEAFF,TGTGCCAGCAGTGAAATGGGGGGCCGGCTTGAAGCTTTCTTT
TRBJ2-3,.,TRBV19,TRBD2,CASSIVIIAGSSTDTQYF,TGTGCCAGTAGTATAGTAATTATAGCGGGAAGTAGCACAGATACGCAGTATTTT
TRBJ2-7,.,TRBV5-4,TRBD1,CASSLDRGPEQYF,TGTGCCAGCAGCTTGGACAGGGGGCCCGAGCAGTACTTC
TRBJ2-7,once,TRBV28,.,CASTRTDSYEQYF,TGTGCCAGCACCCGGACGGACTCCTACGAGCAGTACTTC
TRBJ2-5,.,TRBV7-6,.,CASSLNEETQYF,TGTGCCAGCAGCTTAAATGAAGAGACCCAGTACTTC
TRBJ2-7,.,TRBV2,.,CASSESRLAASYEQYF,TGTGCCAGCAGTGAGAGTAGGTTAGCGGCCTCCTACGAGCAGTACTTC
TRBJ1-1,.,TRBV6-5,.,CASRRGQPENTEAFF,TGTGCCAGCAGAAGGGGCCAACCCGAGAACACTGAAGCTTTCTTT
TRBJ2-3,once,TRBV7-9,TRBD1,CASISTGVSTDTQYF,TGTGCCAGCATCAGTACAGGGGTTTCCACAGATACGCAGTATTTT
TRBJ1-4,.,TRBV28,.,CASSPLKRELTNEKLFF,TGTGCCAGCAGTCCCCTAAAAAGGGAATTGACTAATGAAAAACTGTTTTTT
TRBJ1-2,.,TRBV29-1,.,CSVVGTAEGGYGYTF,TGCAGCGTTGTTGGGACCGCGGAGGGGGGCTATGGCTACACCTTC
TRBJ2-3,.,TRBV21-1,.,CASSSKLGAGGHSAVSTDTQYF,TGTGCCAGCAGCTCTAAGCTCGGAGCGGGGGGTCACTCGGCGGTTAGCACAGATACGCAGTATTTT
TRBJ2-5,.,TRBV6-5,.,CASSYLGAGGGETQYF,TGTGCCAGCAGTTATCTCGGGGCAGGGGGAGGGGAGACCCAGTACTTC
TRBJ1-1,.,TRBV11-2,.,CASSTPGPLGGMNTEAFF,TGTGCCAGCAGCACACCGGGACCCTTGGGAGGAATGAACACTGAAGCTTTCTTT
TRBJ2-3,.,TRBV10-1,.,CASSEWSVSTDTQYF,TGCGCCAGCAGTGAATGGTCGGTGAGCACAGATACGCAGTATTTT
TRBJ1-2,few,TRBV15,.,CATSSTISGDAAYGYTF,TGTGCCACCAGCAGCACGATTTCAGGGGACGCTGCTTATGGCTACACCTTC
TRBJ2-5,.,TRBV6-6,.,CASSSTSPATQETQYF,TGTGCCAGCAGCTCAACCTCCCCAGCTACCCAAGAGACCCAGTACTTC
TRBJ1-1,few,TRBV10-1,.,CASSELGRRDSEAFF,TGCGCCAGCAGTGAGCTCGGCAGGCGGGATTCTGAAGCTTTCTTT
TRBJ1-4,.,TRBV4-3,.,CASSPDRATNEKLFF,TGCGCCAGCAGCCCGGACCGTGCAACTAATGAAAAACTGTTTTTT
TRBJ2-7,.,TRBV4-3,TRBD2,CASSQAHPSGGRDEQYF,TGCGCCAGCAGCCAAGCACACCCCAGCGGGGGAAGGGACGAGCAGTACTTC
TRBJ1-2,.,TRBV4-1,.,CASSQDEGNYGYTF,TGCGCCAGCAGCCAAGATGAAGGAAACTATGGCTACACCTTC
TRBJ2-7,.,TRBV4-1,TRBD1,CASSQERQGVSYEQYF,TGCGCCAGCAGCCAAGAGAGGCAGGGGGTTTCCTACGAGCAGTACTTC
TRBJ2-7,.,TRBV19,.,CASSILSPSYEQYF,TGTGCCAGTAGTATTTTGTCTCCCTCCTACGAGCAGTACTTC
TRBJ2-1,.,TRBV7-2,.,CASSLLGRDTYNEQFF,TGTGCCAGCAGCTTATTGGGCCGGGACACCTACAATGAGCAGTTCTTC
TRBJ1-2,.,TRBV20-1,.,CSAWGYGYTF,TGCAGTGCTTGGGGCTATGGCTACACCTTC
TRBJ2-3,.,TRBV6-1,TRBD2,CASSARRSGIDTDTQYF,TGTGCCAGCAGTGCAAGAAGGAGCGGGATAGACACAGATACGCAGTATTTT
TRBJ2-1,.,TRBV5-6,TRBD2,CASSFGGVSGYNEQFF,TGTGCCAGCAGCTTTGGGGGGGTTAGCGGTTACAATGAGCAGTTCTTC
TRBJ2-1,.,TRBV5-6,.,CASSLVGSHNEQFF,TGTGCCAGCAGCTTGGTCGGGTCCCACAATGAGCAGTTCTTC
TRBJ1-1,few,TRBV4-3,.,CASSQNRQAFF,TGCGCCAGCAGCCAAAACAGGCAAGCTTTCTTT
TRBJ2-3,.,TRBV6-5,.,CASSYSGTDTQYF,TGTGCCAGCAGTTACTCAGGAACAGATACGCAGTATTTT
TRBJ1-1,.,TRBV5-6,.,CASSFWGGTEAFF,TGTGCCAGCAGCTTTTGGGGGGGCACTGAAGCTTTCTTT
TRBJ1-2,few,TRBV6-5,TRBD1,CASRQTGFDYGYTF,TGTGCCAGCAGGCAGACAGGGTTCGACTATGGCTACACCTTC
TRBJ2-1,.,TRBV19,TRBD2,CASSIETSGYNEQFF,TGTGCCAGTAGTATCGAGACTAGCGGGTACAATGAGCAGTTCTTC
TRBJ2-1,.,TRBV5-6,.,CASSLAIEQFF,TGTGCCAGCAGCTTGGCGATAGAGCAGTTCTTC
TRBJ2-1,.,TRBV23-1,TRBD1,CASSHPRDRENNEQFF,TGCGCCAGCAGTCATCCGAGGGACAGGGAAAACAATGAGCAGTTCTTC
TRBJ2-7,.,TRBV7-6,TRBD1,CASSMGQGVGEQYF,TGTGCCAGCAGCATGGGACAGGGGGTTGGCGAGCAGTACTTC
TRBJ1-2,.,TRBV28,.,CASSFGGGYGYTF,TGTGCCAGCAGTTTCGGGGGAGGGTATGGCTACACCTTC
TRBJ2-7,.,TRBV18,.,CASSPGPTYEQYF,TGTGCCAGCTCACCAGGGCCTACCTACGAGCAGTACTTC
TRBJ1-1,.,TRBV7-9,.,CASSIPTGMNTEAFF,TGTGCCAGCAGCATTCCTACAGGGATGAACACTGAAGCTTTCTTT
TRBJ2-7,.,TRBV6-6,.,CASSYPGALAYEQYF,TGTGCCAGCAGTTACCCGGGGGCCCTCGCCTACGAGCAGTACTTC
TRBJ2-6,.,TRBV4-2,.,CASSLETGANVLTF,TGTGCCAGCAGCCTTGAAACCGGGGCCAACGTCCTGACTTTC
TRBJ2-5,.,TRBV10-1,.,CASSESIWSETQYF,TGCGCCAGCAGTGAGTCGATCTGGAGTGAGACCCAGTACTTC
TRBJ2-3,.,TRBV19,.,CASSIADNTDTQYF,TGTGCCAGTAGTATAGCGGACAACACAGATACGCAGTATTTT
TRBJ2-3,.,TRBV6-5,TRBD1,CASSYSTGGADTQYF,TGTGCCAGCAGTTACTCGACAGGGGGCGCAGATACGCAGTATTTT
TRBJ1-1,few,TRBV13,.,CASSPEGRLNTEAFF,TGTGCCAGCAGCCCCGAAGGACGGCTGAACACTGAAGCTTTCTTT
TRBJ2-1,.,TRBV2,.,CASSDREGEGNEQFF,TGTGCCAGCAGTGATAGGGAGGGGGAGGGCAATGAGCAGTTCTTC
TRBJ2-3,.,TRBV27,TRBD2,CASSLSMGGGLVTDTQYF,TGTGCCAGCAGTTTATCGATGGGCGGGGGGCTGGTGACAGATACGCAGTATTTT
TRBJ2-2,.,TRBV15,TRBD1,CATSRDVGLDRGLKSGELFF,TGTGCCACCAGCAGAGACGTAGGGTTGGACAGGGGGCTCAAAAGCGGGGAGCTGTTTTTT
TRBJ1-5,.,TRBV6-6,TRBD1,CASSTLGQANQPQHF,TGTGCCAGCAGTACTTTGGGACAGGCTAATCAGCCCCAGCATTTT
TRBJ2-1,once,TRBV4-3,.,CASSQDLSSYNEQFF,TGCGCCAGCAGCCAAGACCTGAGCTCCTACAATGAGCAGTTCTTC
TRBJ2-3,.,TRBV11-2,.,CASSLGLATDTQYF,TGTGCCAGCAGCTTAGGGCTAGCGACAGATACGCAGTATTTT
TRBJ1-2,.,TRBV6-5,.,CASSYSVGYGYTF,TGTGCCAGCAGTTACTCTGTGGGCTATGGCTACACCTTC
TRBJ1-1,once,TRBV18,.,CASSRPILGNTEAFF,TGTGCCAGCTCCCGACCAATACTAGGGAACACTGAAGCTTTCTTT
TRBJ1-2,once,TRBV6-5,TRBD1,CASSYSGQGYNGYTF,TGTGCCAGCAGTTACTCGGGACAGGGCTATAATGGCTACACCTTC
TRBJ2-2,once,TRBV7-6,.,CASSPYRVGLFF,TGTGCCAGCAGCCCCTACAGGGTCGGGCTGTTTTTT
TRBJ2-3,.,TRBV4-3,.,CASSQDSGLPDTQYF,TGCGCCAGCAGCCAAGATTCCGGACTACCAGATACGCAGTATTTT